The entry below describes one T cell receptor beta chain. Antigen unknown. This entry is derived from a study of T cell repertoires in cytomegalovirus infection. Study-wide background: Selected CMV epitopes included recently identified HLA-C-restricted ones as well as well-studied HLA-B-restricted ones. Evidence of both CMV infection and a matching HLA type came from public TCR beta signatures.

V was trimmed by 3 bases and J by 10 bases, leaving 10 bases between them. Germline V gives CDR1 LNHDA, CDR2 SQIVND (reference sequence). The CDR3 is made up of 12 amino acids. Via MiXCR, TCRdb re-called the reads, giving one row per CDR3 protein. The data contain 350,000 to 400,000 distinct CDR3 sequences, about 35% of them singletons. The sample in question was cultured PBMCs, obtained from culture after CMV antigen stimulation. This sequence was found in a human donor in good health (CMV status not recorded). Some clones in this sample may be carry-over from other donors' samples. J is TRBJ2-1 and V is TRBV19; no clear D gene. The CDR3 nucleotides read TGTGCCAGTAGTATCTTCCCGAGGGAGCAGTTCTTC. It is translated as CASSIFPREQFF.